This entry is about one T cell receptor beta chain. Its antigen is still unknown. V dropped 2 bases and J dropped 1 base, with 15 bases sitting between them. This CDR3 has 17 residues. Germline V gene lookup returns CDR1 SGHRS and CDR2 YFSETQ. Clones were sequenced by immunoSEQ multiplex PCR, and TCRdb holds only the in-frame ones, with some missing. The sample holds approximately 22,000 clones; more than 80% are singletons and the top ten take 20%. The sample originates from a study of OX40 agonist ivuxolimab in advanced cancers. Whole-study context: The study reported partial responses in three patients: one hepatocellular carcinoma, two cutaneous melanoma. Study results and limitations: Undetermined was the antigen specificity of the expanded peripheral T cells. In the 0.1 to 3.0 mg/kg range, CD4+ and CD8+ blood T cells had expanded clonally by week 6.

This specimen consisted of CD4+ or CD8+ T cells sorted from blood, obtained in a trial of the OX40 agonist ivuxolimab. The receptor's source is an adult with an advanced solid tumor such as melanoma, head and neck, liver or kidney cancer. V is TRBV5-1 and J is TRBJ2-2, with D perhaps TRBD1 (6 bases). CDR3 DNA: TGCGCCAGCAGCTTACGACAGGTCTTGGGGAACACCGGGGAGCTGTTTTTT. Protein: CASSLRQVLGNTGELFF.